This TCR beta chain was sequenced during a study of T cell responses to AZD1222 COVID-19 vaccine. The trim removed 1 base at V and 6 bases at J, leaving 10 bases unmatched. The CDR3 runs to 16 residues. The germline CDR1 and CDR2 sequences are MNHEY and SVGAGI. Measured with immunoSEQ multiplex PCR; TCRdb has only the in-frame clones, and not every one. The sample has roughly 84,000 clones; around nine tenths are singletons. This clonotype originated in an adult who received the AZD1222 COVID-19 vaccine. This rearrangement joins TRBV6-5 to TRBJ2-7, with 9 bases identical to TRBD1. The sequencing used peripheral blood, collected 28 days after the second AZD1222 dose. CDR3: CASSYYGGQGNPEQYF. CDR3 nucleotides: TGTGCCAGCAGTTACTATGGGGGACAGGGAAACCCCGAGCAGTACTTC.